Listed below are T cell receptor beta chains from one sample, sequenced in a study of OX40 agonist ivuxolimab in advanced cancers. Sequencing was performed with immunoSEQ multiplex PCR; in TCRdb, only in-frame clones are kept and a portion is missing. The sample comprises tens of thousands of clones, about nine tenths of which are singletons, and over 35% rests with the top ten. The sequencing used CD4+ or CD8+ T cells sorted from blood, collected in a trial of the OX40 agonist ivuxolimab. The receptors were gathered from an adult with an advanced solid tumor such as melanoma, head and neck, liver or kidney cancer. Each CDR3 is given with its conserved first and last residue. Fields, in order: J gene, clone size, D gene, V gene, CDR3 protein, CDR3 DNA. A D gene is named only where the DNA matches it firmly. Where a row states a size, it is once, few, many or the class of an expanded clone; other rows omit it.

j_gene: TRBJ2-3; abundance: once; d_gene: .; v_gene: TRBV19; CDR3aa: CASSSIGVVDTQYF; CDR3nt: TGTGCCAGTAGTAGCATCGGAGTTGTAGATACGCAGTATTTT
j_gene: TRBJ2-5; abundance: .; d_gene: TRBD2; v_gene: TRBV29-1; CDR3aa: CSVDPGTSERGEETQYF; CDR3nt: TGCAGCGTTGACCCCGGGACTAGCGAGAGGGGGGAAGAGACCCAGTACTTC
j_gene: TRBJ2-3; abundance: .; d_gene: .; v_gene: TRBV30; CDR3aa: CAWELGASRGDTQYF; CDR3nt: TGTGCCTGGGAGCTAGGGGCTAGCCGAGGAGATACGCAGTATTTT
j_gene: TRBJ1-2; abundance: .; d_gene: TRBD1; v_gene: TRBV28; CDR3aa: CASSLLGQLYGYTF; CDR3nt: TGTGCCAGCAGTTTACTGGGACAGCTCTATGGCTACACCTTC
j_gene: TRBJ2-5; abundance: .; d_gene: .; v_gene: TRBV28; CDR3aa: CASKAINQETQYF; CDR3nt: TGTGCCAGCAAGGCAATTAACCAAGAGACCCAGTACTTC
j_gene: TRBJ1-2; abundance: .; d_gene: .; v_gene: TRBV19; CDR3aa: CASSIDLTGGSGGYTF; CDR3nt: TGTGCCAGTAGTATAGATCTAACAGGCGGCTCGGGCGGCTACACCTTC
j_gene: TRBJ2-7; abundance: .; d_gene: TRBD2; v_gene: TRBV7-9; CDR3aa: CASSPPGTSGNEQYF; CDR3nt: TGTGCCAGCAGCCCTCCCGGGACTAGCGGGAACGAGCAGTACTTC
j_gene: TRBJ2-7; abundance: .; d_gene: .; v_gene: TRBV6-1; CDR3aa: CASSEEGVVSYEQYF; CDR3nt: TGTGCCAGCAGTGAAGAAGGAGTCGTTAGCTACGAGCAGTACTTC
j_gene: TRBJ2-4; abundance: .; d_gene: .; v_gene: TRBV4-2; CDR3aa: CASSQGQESHIQYF; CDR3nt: TGTGCCAGCAGCCAAGGTCAGGAATCGCACATTCAGTACTTC
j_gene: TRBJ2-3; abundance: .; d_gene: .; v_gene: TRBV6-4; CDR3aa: CASSDGASDTQYF; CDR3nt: TGTGCCAGCAGTGACGGGGCATCAGATACGCAGTATTTT
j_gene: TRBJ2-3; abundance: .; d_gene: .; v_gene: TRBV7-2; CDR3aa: CASSPLDHTDTQYF; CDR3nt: TGTGCCAGCAGCCCCCTGGACCACACAGATACGCAGTATTTT
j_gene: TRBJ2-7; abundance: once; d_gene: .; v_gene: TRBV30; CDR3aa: CAWSVSGDYEQYF; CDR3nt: TGTGCCTGGAGTGTATCCGGGGATTACGAGCAGTACTTC
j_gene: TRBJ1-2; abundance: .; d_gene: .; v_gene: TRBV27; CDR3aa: CASSLMAGASTYGYTF; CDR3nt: TGTGCCAGCAGTTTAATGGCGGGGGCATCAACCTATGGCTACACCTTC
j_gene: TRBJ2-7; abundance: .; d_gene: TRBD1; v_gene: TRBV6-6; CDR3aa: CASSPPRDRANYEQYF; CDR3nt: TGTGCCAGCAGTCCACCTCGGGACAGGGCAAACTACGAGCAGTACTTC
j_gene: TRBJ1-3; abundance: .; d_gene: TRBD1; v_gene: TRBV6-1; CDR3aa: CASSEGQGGNTIYF; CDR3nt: TGTGCCAGCAGTGAGGGACAGGGTGGAAACACCATATATTTT
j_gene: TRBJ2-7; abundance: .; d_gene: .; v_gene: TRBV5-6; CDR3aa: CASSLAGSYYEQYF; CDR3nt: TGTGCCAGCAGCTTGGCTGGTAGTTACTACGAGCAGTACTTC
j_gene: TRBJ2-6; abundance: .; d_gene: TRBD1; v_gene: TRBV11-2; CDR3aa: CASSREDRVLSGANVLTF; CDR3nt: TGTGCCAGCAGCAGAGAGGACAGGGTCTTATCTGGGGCCAACGTCCTGACTTTC
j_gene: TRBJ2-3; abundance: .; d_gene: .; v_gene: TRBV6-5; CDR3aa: CASSFGSTDTQYF; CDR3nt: TGTGCCAGCAGTTTTGGTAGCACAGATACGCAGTATTTT
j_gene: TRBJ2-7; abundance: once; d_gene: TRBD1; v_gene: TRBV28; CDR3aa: CASSNRGLIAEQYF; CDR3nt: TGTGCCAGCAGCAACAGGGGCCTAATAGCCGAGCAGTACTTC
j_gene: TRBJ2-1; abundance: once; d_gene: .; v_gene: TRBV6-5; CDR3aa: CASSYMGARNEQFF; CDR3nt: TGTGCCAGCAGTTACATGGGGGCGCGCAATGAGCAGTTCTTC
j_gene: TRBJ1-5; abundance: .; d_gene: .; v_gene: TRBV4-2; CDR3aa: CASSQVINSNQPQHF; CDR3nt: TGTGCCAGCAGCCAAGTGATCAATAGCAATCAGCCCCAGCATTTT
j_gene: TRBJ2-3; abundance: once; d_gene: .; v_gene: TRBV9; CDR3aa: CASSGMGTDTQYF; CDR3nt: TGTGCCAGCAGTGGAATGGGGACAGATACGCAGTATTTT
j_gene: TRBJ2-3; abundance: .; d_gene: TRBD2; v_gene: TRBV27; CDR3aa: CASRPSGRALTDTQYF; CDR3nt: TGTGCCAGCAGGCCTAGCGGGAGGGCCCTCACAGATACGCAGTATTTT
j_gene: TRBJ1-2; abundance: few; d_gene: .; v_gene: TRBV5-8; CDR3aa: CASSHLGRAF; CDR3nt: TGTGCCAGCAGCCACCTGGGACGTGCCTTC
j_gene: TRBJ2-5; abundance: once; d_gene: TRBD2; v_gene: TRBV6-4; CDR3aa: CASSYGAGGGFREYF; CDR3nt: TGTGCCAGCAGTTACGGGGCGGGAGGGGGATTTCGTGAGTACTTC
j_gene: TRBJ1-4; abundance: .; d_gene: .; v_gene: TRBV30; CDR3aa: CASSGVSNEKLFF; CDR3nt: TGTGCCTCAAGCGGGGTTTCTAATGAAAAACTGTTTTTT
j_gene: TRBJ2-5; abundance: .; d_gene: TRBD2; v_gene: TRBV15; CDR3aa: CATSRVSMWEGRETQYF; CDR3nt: TGTGCCACCAGCAGAGTGTCTATGTGGGAGGGCCGGGAGACCCAGTACTTC
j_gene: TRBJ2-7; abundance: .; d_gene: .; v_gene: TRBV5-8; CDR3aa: CASSLAVFSSYEQYF; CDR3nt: TGTGCCAGCAGCTTGGCCGTCTTTAGCTCCTACGAGCAGTACTTC
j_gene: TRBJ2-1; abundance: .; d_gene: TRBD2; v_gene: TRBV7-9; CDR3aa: CASLSGSSYNEQFF; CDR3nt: TGTGCCAGCTTGAGCGGGAGTTCCTACAATGAGCAGTTCTTC
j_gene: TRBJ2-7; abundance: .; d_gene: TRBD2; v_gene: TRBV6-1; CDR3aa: CASRLAGVASYEQYF; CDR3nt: TGTGCCAGCAGACTAGCGGGAGTTGCCTCCTACGAGCAGTACTTC
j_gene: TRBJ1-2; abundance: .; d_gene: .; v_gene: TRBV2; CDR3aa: CASSQSVSPAYYGYTF; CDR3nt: TGTGCCAGCAGCCAATCCGTGTCTCCGGCCTACTATGGCTACACCTTC
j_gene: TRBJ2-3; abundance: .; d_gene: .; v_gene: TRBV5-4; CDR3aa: CASSLQVSADTQYF; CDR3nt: TGTGCCAGCAGCTTGCAAGTTTCGGCAGATACGCAGTATTTT
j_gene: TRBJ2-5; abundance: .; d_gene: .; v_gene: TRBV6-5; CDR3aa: CASSYSRSLETQYF; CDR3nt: TGTGCCAGCAGTTACTCCCGCAGCCTTGAGACCCAGTACTTC
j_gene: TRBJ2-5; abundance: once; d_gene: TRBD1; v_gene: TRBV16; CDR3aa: CASSDMGQGEETQYF; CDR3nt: TGTGCCAGCAGCGACATGGGACAGGGGGAAGAGACCCAGTACTTC
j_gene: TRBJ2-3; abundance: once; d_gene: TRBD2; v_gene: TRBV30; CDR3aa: CAWSTGTSGYTDTQYF; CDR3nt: TGTGCCTGGAGTACCGGGACTAGCGGTTACACAGATACGCAGTATTTT
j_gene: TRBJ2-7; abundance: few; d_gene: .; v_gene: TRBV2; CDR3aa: CASSATGGGPYEQYF; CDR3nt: TGTGCCAGCAGCGCAACTGGTGGGGGTCCCTACGAGCAGTACTTC
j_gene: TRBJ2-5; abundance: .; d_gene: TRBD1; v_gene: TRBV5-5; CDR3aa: CASSSWDRDSQETQYF; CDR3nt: TGTGCCAGCAGCTCTTGGGACAGGGATAGCCAAGAGACCCAGTACTTC
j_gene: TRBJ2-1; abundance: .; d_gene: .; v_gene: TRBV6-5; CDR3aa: CASRLPGDNEQFF; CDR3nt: TGTGCCAGCCGGCTACCTGGGGACAATGAGCAGTTCTTC
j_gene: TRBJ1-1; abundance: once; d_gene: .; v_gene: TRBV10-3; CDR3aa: CAISEKGTQAFF; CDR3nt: TGTGCCATCAGTGAGAAAGGGACACAAGCTTTCTTT
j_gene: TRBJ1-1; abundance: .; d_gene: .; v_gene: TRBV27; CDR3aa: CASSSLELGSPEAFF; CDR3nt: TGTGCCAGCAGTTCCCTCGAACTCGGGAGTCCTGAAGCTTTCTTT
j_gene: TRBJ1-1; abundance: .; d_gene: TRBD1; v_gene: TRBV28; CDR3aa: CASIQDRALNTEAFF; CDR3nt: TGTGCCAGCATTCAAGACAGGGCCCTGAACACTGAAGCTTTCTTT
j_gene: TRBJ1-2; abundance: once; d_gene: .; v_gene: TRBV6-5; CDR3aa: CASIQQGKGDGYTF; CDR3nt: TGTGCCAGCATCCAACAGGGAAAGGGAGATGGCTACACCTTC
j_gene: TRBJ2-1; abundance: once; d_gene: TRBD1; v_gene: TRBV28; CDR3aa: CASSLPPGQGTNEQFF; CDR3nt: TGTGCCAGCAGTTTACCACCGGGACAGGGTACCAATGAGCAGTTCTTC
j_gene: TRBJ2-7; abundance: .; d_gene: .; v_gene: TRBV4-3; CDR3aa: CASSQVVGLTPSQQYF; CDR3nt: TGCGCCAGCAGCCAAGTTGTGGGACTGACCCCCTCCCAGCAGTACTTC
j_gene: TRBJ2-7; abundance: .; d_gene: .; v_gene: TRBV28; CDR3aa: CASSFRAASSYEQYF; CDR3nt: TGTGCCAGCAGTTTTCGTGCAGCTAGCTCCTACGAGCAGTACTTC
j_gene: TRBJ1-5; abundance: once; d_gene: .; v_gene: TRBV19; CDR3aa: CASSIVPGRNQPQHF; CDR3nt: TGTGCCAGTAGTATAGTCCCAGGGCGTAATCAGCCCCAGCATTTT
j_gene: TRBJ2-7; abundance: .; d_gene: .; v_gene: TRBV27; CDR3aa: CASRGISSYEQYF; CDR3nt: TGTGCCAGCCGCGGGATAAGCTCCTACGAGCAGTACTTC
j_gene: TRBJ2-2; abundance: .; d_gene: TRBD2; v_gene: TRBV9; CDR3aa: CASRLAGDTGELFF; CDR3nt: TGTGCCAGCAGGCTAGCGGGAGACACCGGGGAGCTGTTTTTT
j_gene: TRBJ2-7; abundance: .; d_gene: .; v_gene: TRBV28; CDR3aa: CASSLPHRSSYEQYF; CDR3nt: TGTGCCAGCAGTTTACCTCACCGCAGCTCCTACGAGCAGTACTTC
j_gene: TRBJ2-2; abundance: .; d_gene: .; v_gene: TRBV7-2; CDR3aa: CASSFWTEKNTGELFF; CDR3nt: TGTGCCAGCAGCTTCTGGACAGAGAAGAACACCGGGGAGCTGTTTTTT
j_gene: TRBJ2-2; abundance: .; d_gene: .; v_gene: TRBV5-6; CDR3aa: CASSLEVKKYTGELFF; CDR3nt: TGTGCCAGCAGCTTGGAAGTTAAAAAATACACCGGGGAGCTGTTTTTT
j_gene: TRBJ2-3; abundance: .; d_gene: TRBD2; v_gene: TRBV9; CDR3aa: CASSVGGSGRAGDTQYF; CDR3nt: TGTGCCAGCAGCGTAGGTGGCAGCGGGAGAGCGGGGGATACGCAGTATTTT
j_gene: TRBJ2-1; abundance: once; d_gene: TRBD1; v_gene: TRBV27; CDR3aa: CASSSGQGTNNEQFF; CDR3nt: TGTGCCAGCAGTTCGGGACAGGGGACCAACAATGAGCAGTTCTTC
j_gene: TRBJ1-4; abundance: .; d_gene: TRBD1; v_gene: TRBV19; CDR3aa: CASSSTPGGQEKLFF; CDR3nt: TGTGCCAGTAGTTCCACACCAGGGGGCCAGGAAAAACTGTTTTTT
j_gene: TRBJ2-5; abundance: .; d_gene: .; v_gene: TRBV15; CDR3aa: CATSKSAGTQYF; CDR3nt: TGTGCCACCAGCAAGTCCGCGGGGACCCAGTACTTC
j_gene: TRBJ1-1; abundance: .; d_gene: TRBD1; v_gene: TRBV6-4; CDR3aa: CASSDGTENTEAFF; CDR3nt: TGTGCCAGCAGTGACGGGACAGAAAACACTGAAGCTTTCTTT
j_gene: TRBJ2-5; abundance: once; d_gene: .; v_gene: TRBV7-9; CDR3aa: CASSLFRQQETQYF; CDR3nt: TGTGCCAGCAGCTTATTTCGTCAACAAGAGACCCAGTACTTC
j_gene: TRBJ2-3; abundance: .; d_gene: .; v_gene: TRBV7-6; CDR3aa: CASSSRRGYNADTQYF; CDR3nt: TGTGCCAGCAGCTCACGCCGGGGTTACAACGCAGATACGCAGTATTTT
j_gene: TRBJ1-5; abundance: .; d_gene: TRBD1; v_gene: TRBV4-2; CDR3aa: CASSQPSDRANNQPQHF; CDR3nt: TGTGCCAGCAGCCAACCTTCGGACAGGGCGAATAATCAGCCCCAGCATTTT